This T cell receptor (beta chain) was captured by sequencing in a study of blood T cell repertoires in COVID-19. About the study: Samples came from the United States, Italy and Spain, spanning acute and convalescent COVID-19. T cells, B-cell-depleted T cells, or PBMCs provided the cDNA or gDNA that served as material.

Germline trimming cut 6 bases from V and 8 bases from J; bases unmatched to any gene: 17. The CDR3 is 17 amino acids. In germline, CDR1 is SGHAT, CDR2 FQNNGV. Per the study methods: Estimation of nucleated cell counts was performed using reference gene primer amplification. Data came from immunoSEQ multiplex PCR; TCRdb stores just in-frame clones and leaves some out. That table furnishes V, J and clone size, whereas the DNA furnished D and trimming. The sample contains about 210,000 clones, around four fifths of which appear only once. This receptor was identified in a woman aged 40-49 years with active or convalescent COVID-19. The sequenced material came from peripheral blood. V is TRBV11-2 and J is TRBJ2-1, with 9 bases lining up with TRBD2. This CDR3 reads CASRLGEAGGRGDEQFF. In DNA form, the CDR3 reads TGTGCCAGCAGGTTGGGCGAGGCGGGAGGGAGGGGCGATGAGCAGTTCTTC.